This T cell receptor beta chain was recorded in a study of T cell responses to AZD1222 COVID-19 vaccine. General study results and limits: A rise in Spike-specific TCR breadth and depth followed two AZD1222 doses.

The CDR3 has 14 residues. Germline CDR1 KGHSH, CDR2 LQKENI. Trimming pared 1 base from V and 3 bases from J, leaving 8 bases between. Comments on this clone: The antigen is not known.

TCRdb's table, derived via immunoSEQ multiplex PCR, lists solely in-frame clones and lacks some. The sample holds about 110,000 clones, almost 90% seen once. The rearrangement uses TRBV18 and TRBJ2-3, with no clear D. The sequences come from peripheral blood, collected on day 0 of AZD1222 vaccination. The sequence derives from an adult in good health. The CDR3 sequence: CASSPQGWTDTQYF. In DNA form, the CDR3 reads TGTGCCAGCTCACCACAGGGCTGGACAGATACGCAGTATTTT.